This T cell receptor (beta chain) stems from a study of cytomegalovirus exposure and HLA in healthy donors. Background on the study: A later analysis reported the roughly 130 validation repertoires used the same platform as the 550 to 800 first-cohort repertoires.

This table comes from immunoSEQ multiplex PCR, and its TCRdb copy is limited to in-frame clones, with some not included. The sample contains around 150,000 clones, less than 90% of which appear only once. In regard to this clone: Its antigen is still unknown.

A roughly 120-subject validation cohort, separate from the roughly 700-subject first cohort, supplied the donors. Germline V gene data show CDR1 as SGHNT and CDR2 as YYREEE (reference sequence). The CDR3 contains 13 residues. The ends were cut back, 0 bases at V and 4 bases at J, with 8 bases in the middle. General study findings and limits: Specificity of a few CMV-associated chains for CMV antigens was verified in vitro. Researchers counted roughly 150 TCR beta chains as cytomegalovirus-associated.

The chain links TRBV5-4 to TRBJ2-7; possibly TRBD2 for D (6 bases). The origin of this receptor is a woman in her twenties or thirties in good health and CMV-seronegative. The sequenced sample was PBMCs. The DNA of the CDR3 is TGTGCCAGCAGCTTGGAACTAGCTTACGAGCAGTACTTC. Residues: CASSLELAYEQYF.